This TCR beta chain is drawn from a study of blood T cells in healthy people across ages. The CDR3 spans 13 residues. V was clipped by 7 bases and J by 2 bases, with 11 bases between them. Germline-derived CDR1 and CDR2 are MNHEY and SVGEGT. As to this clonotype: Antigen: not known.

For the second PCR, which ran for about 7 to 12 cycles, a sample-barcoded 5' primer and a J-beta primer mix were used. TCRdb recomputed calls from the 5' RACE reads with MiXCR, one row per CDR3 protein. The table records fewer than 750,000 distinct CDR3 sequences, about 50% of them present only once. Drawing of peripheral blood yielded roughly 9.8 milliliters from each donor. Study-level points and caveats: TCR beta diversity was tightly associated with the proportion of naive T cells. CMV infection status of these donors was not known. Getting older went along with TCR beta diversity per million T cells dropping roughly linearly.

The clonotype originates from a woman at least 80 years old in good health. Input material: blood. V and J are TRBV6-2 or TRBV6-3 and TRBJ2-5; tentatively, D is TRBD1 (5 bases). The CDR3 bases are TGTGCCAGCAAATGGGGCCATCAAGAGACCCAGTACTTC. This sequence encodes CASKWGHQETQYF.